The 2 T cell receptor beta chains in this list originate from one sample, sequenced in a study of PD-1 blockade in classical Hodgkin lymphoma. This sample's time point: cycle 4 day 1 (C4D1), after about 6 weeks of nivolumab. Relapse was seen in all patients after autologous stem cell transplantation, and brentuximab vedotin exposure was variable. Investigators isolated CD4+ T cells from thawed PBMCs through magnetic negative selection. The protocol was immunoSEQ multiplex PCR, while the TCRdb copy is restricted to in-frame clones and leaves out a portion. The data hold roughly 20,000 clones, with approximately 70% observed a single time. This specimen was CD4+ T cells from blood, taken before the fourth cycle of nivolumab. Receptors were obtained from a human donor with classical Hodgkin lymphoma.

The chain has TRBV6-5 and TRBJ1-4; D ambiguous. V was clipped by 3 bases and J by 5 bases, with 13 bases between them. The length of the CDR3 is 15 residues. Looked up from germline, CDR1 is MNHEY and CDR2 is SVGAGI. The CDR3 reads CASSYGEGSNEKLFF. CDR3 nucleotide sequence: TGTGCCAGCAGTTATGGTGAAGGGTCAAATGAAAAACTGTTTTTT.

This clone occurred a few times. This chain uses TRBV2 with TRBJ2-3, with TRBD2 identical over 10 bases. This CDR3 has 13 amino acids. V shed 6 bases, J shed 5 bases, and the junction held 2 bases outside the gene matches. Germline V gives CDR1 SNHLY, CDR2 FYNNEI. Here the CDR3 DNA reads TGTGCCAGCAGCCTAGCGGGGGTAGATACGCAGTATTTT. Translation gives CASSLAGVDTQYF.